This TCR beta chain was captured in a study of cytomegalovirus exposure and HLA in healthy donors. The study's findings and limits: Published work reported that the classifier diagnosed cytomegalovirus status with high specificity and sensitivity. It was confirmed in vitro that three of the CMV-associated chains were specific for CMV antigens. Cytomegalovirus-associated status was assigned to about 150 TCR beta chains.

Libraries were prepared by immunoSEQ multiplex PCR; TCRdb keeps only in-frame clonotypes and omits some of them. The sample lists about 180,000 clones, approximately 86% seen once, with less than 3% in the top ten. In regard to this clone: Its antigen is unidentified.

The receptor was derived from a man younger than 35 in good health and CMV-seropositive. Sequenced: PBMCs.

CDR3 protein: CASSQDRLAGGYNEQFF. The CDR3 DNA reads as TGCGCCAGCAGCCAAGATCGGCTAGCGGGGGGATACAATGAGCAGTTCTTC. The J gene is TRBJ2-1, the V gene TRBV4-1; 11 nucleotides agree with TRBD2. The CDR3 has 17 amino acids. The V segment lost 0 bases and the J segment 4 bases; nucleotides outside the gene matches: 5. Germline V CDR1 and CDR2: MGHRA, YSYEKL.